This T cell receptor (beta chain) came from a study of shared clonotypes between healthy human individuals. Regarding the study as a whole: Despite large depth, rarefaction showed incomplete sorted-subset sequencing.

Clones were read by immunoSEQ multiplex PCR, and TCRdb kept only the in-frame ones, dropping some. The sample shows approximately 640,000 clones, around 91% of them seen only once. As concerns this clone: Its specificity is unknown.

The CDR3 is 18 amino acids. Looked up from germline, CDR1 is MDHEN and CDR2 is SYDVKM. V lost 5 bases, J lost 9 bases, and 22 bases stayed unmatched. The chain carries TRBV28 and TRBJ2-4; 7 bases are a match to TRBD1. The sequencing sample was made of memory CD8+ T cells from PBMCs. As for subset: CD45RO+ cells pooled with CCR7-negative TemRA cells. The receptor was derived from a man younger than 35 in good health. Some clones in this sample may be carry-over from other donors' samples. The DNA of the CDR3 is TGTGCCAGCAGTCACCTGGGGACAGATGTCCCCTCATGGAGCATTCAGTACTTC. Protein sequence: CASSHLGTDVPSWSIQYF.